These T cell receptor beta chains were read from a single sample in a study of lymphopenia after photon versus proton radiotherapy. Measured with immunoSEQ multiplex PCR; TCRdb has only the in-frame clones, and not every one. Of 17,000 or so clones in the sample, roughly nine tenths were seen once. Sequenced material: peripheral blood, taken from a patient treated with proton-based radiotherapy. The receptors stem from a man aged 65 to 85 with pancreatic cancer. Both conserved end residues are part of each CDR3. Each record gives: V gene, clone size, J gene, D gene, CDR3 protein, CDR3 DNA. D genes are given only for firm matches. Rows give clone size only sometimes, using once, few, many, or a class for an expanded clone.

v_call: TRBV5-1; clone_size: NA; j_call: TRBJ2-5; d_call: NA; cdr3_aa: CASSLGSTEETQYF; cdr3_nt: TGCGCCAGCAGCTTGGGCTCTACAGAAGAGACCCAGTACTTC
v_call: TRBV27; clone_size: NA; j_call: TRBJ1-6; d_call: TRBD1; cdr3_aa: CASSFRTGRNSPLHF; cdr3_nt: TGTGCCAGCAGTTTCAGGACAGGTCGTAATTCACCCCTCCACTTT
v_call: TRBV10-3; clone_size: NA; j_call: TRBJ2-7; d_call: NA; cdr3_aa: CATGLGARGEQYF; cdr3_nt: TGTGCCACTGGTCTTGGGGCCCGGGGCGAGCAGTACTTC
v_call: TRBV4-1; clone_size: NA; j_call: TRBJ2-1; d_call: TRBD1; cdr3_aa: CASSQTGTGVYEQFF; cdr3_nt: TGCGCCAGCAGCCAGACCGGGACAGGGGTTTATGAGCAGTTCTTC
v_call: TRBV9; clone_size: once; j_call: TRBJ1-6; d_call: NA; cdr3_aa: CASSVEDSRSPLHF; cdr3_nt: TGTGCCAGCAGCGTAGAGGACAGCAGGTCACCCCTCCACTTT
v_call: TRBV19; clone_size: NA; j_call: TRBJ2-7; d_call: NA; cdr3_aa: CASSIGGTASYEQYF; cdr3_nt: TGTGCCAGTAGTATAGGGGGGACCGCTTCCTACGAGCAGTACTTC
v_call: TRBV11-2; clone_size: few; j_call: TRBJ1-3; d_call: NA; cdr3_aa: CASSLGLAGISGNTIYF; cdr3_nt: TGTGCCAGCAGCCTCGGCCTGGCAGGCATCTCTGGAAACACCATATATTTT
v_call: TRBV2; clone_size: NA; j_call: TRBJ1-6; d_call: NA; cdr3_aa: CASRKDSSYNSPLHF; cdr3_nt: TGTGCCAGCAGGAAGGATAGCTCCTATAATTCACCCCTCCACTTT
v_call: TRBV29-1; clone_size: NA; j_call: TRBJ1-4; d_call: TRBD1; cdr3_aa: CSVQAGTGGEKLFF; cdr3_nt: TGCAGCGTGCAAGCCGGGACAGGTGGGGAAAAACTGTTTTTT
v_call: TRBV2; clone_size: NA; j_call: TRBJ2-4; d_call: TRBD2; cdr3_aa: CASRAGGIRQYF; cdr3_nt: TGTGCCAGCAGGGCGGGGGGAATCCGTCAGTACTTC
v_call: TRBV10-3; clone_size: NA; j_call: TRBJ2-3; d_call: NA; cdr3_aa: CAISEGRRSTDTQYF; cdr3_nt: TGTGCCATCAGCGAGGGGCGGAGAAGCACAGATACGCAGTATTTT
v_call: TRBV5-1; clone_size: NA; j_call: TRBJ2-6; d_call: NA; cdr3_aa: CASSFAAQGSGANVLTF; cdr3_nt: TGCGCCAGCAGCTTTGCCGCACAGGGCTCTGGGGCCAACGTCCTGACTTTC
v_call: TRBV5-1; clone_size: NA; j_call: TRBJ1-1; d_call: NA; cdr3_aa: CASSLSVNTEAFF; cdr3_nt: TGCGCCAGCAGCTTATCGGTTAACACTGAAGCTTTCTTT
v_call: TRBV6-5; clone_size: once; j_call: TRBJ2-1; d_call: NA; cdr3_aa: CASRNPGSPLDEQFF; cdr3_nt: TGTGCCAGCAGGAACCCCGGGAGCCCCCTTGATGAGCAGTTCTTC
v_call: TRBV9; clone_size: medium-sized; j_call: TRBJ2-1; d_call: NA; cdr3_aa: CASSVVGGGLDEQFF; cdr3_nt: TGTGCCAGCAGCGTAGTTGGAGGGGGCCTCGATGAGCAGTTCTTC
v_call: TRBV19; clone_size: NA; j_call: TRBJ1-2; d_call: NA; cdr3_aa: CASSPRTARNYGYTF; cdr3_nt: TGTGCCAGTAGTCCAAGGACAGCACGGAACTATGGCTACACCTTC
v_call: TRBV30; clone_size: NA; j_call: TRBJ1-5; d_call: NA; cdr3_aa: CAWSAERDQPQHF; cdr3_nt: TGTGCCTGGAGTGCTGAAAGGGACCAGCCCCAGCATTTT
v_call: TRBV10-3; clone_size: once; j_call: TRBJ2-7; d_call: NA; cdr3_aa: CAISDRVYEQYF; cdr3_nt: TGTGCCATCAGTGATCGTGTCTACGAGCAGTACTTC
v_call: TRBV5-6; clone_size: NA; j_call: TRBJ2-1; d_call: NA; cdr3_aa: CASSPEERGSYNEQFF; cdr3_nt: TGTGCCAGCAGCCCAGAGGAGAGGGGGTCATACAATGAGCAGTTCTTC
v_call: TRBV5-1; clone_size: NA; j_call: TRBJ1-1; d_call: NA; cdr3_aa: CASSDQEDTEAFF; cdr3_nt: TGCGCCAGCAGCGATCAGGAGGACACTGAAGCTTTCTTT
v_call: TRBV30; clone_size: NA; j_call: TRBJ2-3; d_call: NA; cdr3_aa: CAWSPARSTDTQYF; cdr3_nt: TGTGCCTGGAGTCCGGCAAGAAGCACAGATACGCAGTATTTT
v_call: TRBV30; clone_size: NA; j_call: TRBJ1-4; d_call: NA; cdr3_aa: CAWSVGGQDEKLFF; cdr3_nt: TGTGCCTGGAGTGTAGGGGGGCAGGATGAAAAACTGTTTTTT
v_call: TRBV7-9; clone_size: NA; j_call: TRBJ2-7; d_call: TRBD2; cdr3_aa: CASSLTSGSSYEQYF; cdr3_nt: TGTGCCAGCAGCTTAACTAGCGGGAGCTCCTACGAGCAGTACTTC
v_call: TRBV30; clone_size: NA; j_call: TRBJ1-6; d_call: NA; cdr3_aa: CAWSVIDRGFNSPLHF; cdr3_nt: TGTGCCTGGAGTGTTATTGACAGAGGATTTAATTCACCCCTCCACTTT
v_call: TRBV25-1; clone_size: NA; j_call: TRBJ2-3; d_call: TRBD2; cdr3_aa: CASRQGASGHTDTQYF; cdr3_nt: TGTGCCAGCAGGCAAGGGGCTAGCGGTCACACAGATACGCAGTATTTT
v_call: TRBV6-5; clone_size: NA; j_call: TRBJ1-3; d_call: NA; cdr3_aa: CASSYNSGNTIYF; cdr3_nt: TGTGCCAGCAGTTACAACTCTGGAAACACCATATATTTT
v_call: TRBV11-3; clone_size: NA; j_call: TRBJ1-1; d_call: NA; cdr3_aa: CASSPGQSNTEAFF; cdr3_nt: TGTGCCAGCAGCCCTGGACAGTCCAACACTGAAGCTTTCTTT
v_call: TRBV5-8; clone_size: NA; j_call: TRBJ2-6; d_call: TRBD1; cdr3_aa: CASSPGTGLAGANVLTF; cdr3_nt: TGTGCCAGCAGCCCCGGGACAGGGCTCGCTGGGGCCAACGTCCTGACTTTC
v_call: TRBV7-9; clone_size: NA; j_call: TRBJ2-7; d_call: NA; cdr3_aa: CASSLEVGQSYEQYF; cdr3_nt: TGTGCCAGCAGCTTAGAGGTGGGACAATCGTACGAGCAGTACTTC
v_call: TRBV11-1; clone_size: NA; j_call: TRBJ2-5; d_call: NA; cdr3_aa: CASSLVDSSKYF; cdr3_nt: TGTGCCAGCAGCTTAGTGGACTCCTCAAAGTACTTC
v_call: TRBV30; clone_size: once; j_call: TRBJ1-6; d_call: TRBD1; cdr3_aa: CARTGGYSPLHF; cdr3_nt: TGTGCGCGGACAGGGGGCTATTCACCCCTCCACTTT
v_call: TRBV9; clone_size: NA; j_call: TRBJ1-3; d_call: TRBD1; cdr3_aa: CASSVAGGTGLTGNTIYF; cdr3_nt: TGTGCCAGCAGCGTAGCCGGTGGGACAGGCTTAACTGGAAACACCATATATTTT
v_call: TRBV6-6; clone_size: NA; j_call: TRBJ1-1; d_call: TRBD1; cdr3_aa: CASSKTGGATEAFF; cdr3_nt: TGTGCCAGCAGCAAGACAGGGGGCGCGACTGAAGCTTTCTTT
v_call: TRBV2; clone_size: NA; j_call: TRBJ2-3; d_call: NA; cdr3_aa: CASSAERTDTQYF; cdr3_nt: TGTGCCAGCAGTGCGGAACGCACAGATACGCAGTATTTT
v_call: TRBV5-5; clone_size: once; j_call: TRBJ1-5; d_call: TRBD1; cdr3_aa: CASSLAYGQGVWQPQHF; cdr3_nt: TGTGCCAGCAGCTTGGCCTACGGACAGGGGGTATGGCAGCCCCAGCATTTT
v_call: TRBV18; clone_size: NA; j_call: TRBJ1-1; d_call: TRBD1; cdr3_aa: CASSPQQGGVNTEAFF; cdr3_nt: TGTGCCAGCTCACCCCAACAGGGGGGTGTCAACACTGAAGCTTTCTTT
v_call: TRBV27; clone_size: NA; j_call: TRBJ2-2; d_call: NA; cdr3_aa: CASTRWQGKNTGELFF; cdr3_nt: TGTGCCAGCACACGGTGGCAGGGGAAGAACACCGGGGAGCTGTTTTTT